Listed here are 24 T cell receptor beta chains from one sample, sequenced in a study of cytotoxic CD8 clonotypes in ibrutinib-treated CLL. Sequencing used immunoSEQ multiplex PCR; TCRdb keeps in-frame clones, though not all of them. Of some 200,000 clones in the sample, roughly 72% were seen once. This sample comprised PBMCs, obtained after 24 months of ibrutinib treatment. The receptors derive from a human donor with chronic lymphocytic leukemia.

Here the CDR3 reads CASSQSDGVETQYF. The CDR3 DNA is TGCGCCAGCAGCCAGAGCGATGGGGTAGAGACCCAGTACTTC. The V gene is TRBV4-1, the J gene TRBJ2-5; the D is unclear. V was pared by 3 bases and J by 4 bases, with 12 bases between. Germline assignment: CDR1 MGHRA and CDR2 YSYEKL. This CDR3 spans 14 amino acids.

The chain is built from TRBV10-3 and TRBJ1-2, with no clear D. Germline CDR1 ENHRY, CDR2 SYGVKD. This CDR3 is built from 17 residues. V was pared by 1 base and J by 2 bases, with 17 bases between. The CDR3 DNA sequence: TGTGCCATCAGTGAGTTCGATGGTGGGTCAGCCAACTATGGCTACACCTTC. This sequence encodes CAISEFDGGSANYGYTF.

V gene TRBV18 combines with J gene TRBJ2-7, with a weak D call TRBD1 (6 bases). The CDR3 loop spans 16 amino acids. The germline CDR1 and CDR2 sequences are KGHSH and LQKENI. The V gene lost 3 bases and the J gene lost 0 bases, with 15 bases spanning the gap. CDR3 coding DNA: TGTGCCAGCTCACCTCGAAGCACAGGGTTCTCCTACGAGCAGTACTTC. Translation gives CASSPRSTGFSYEQYF.

The genes are TRBV4-2 and TRBJ2-1; TRBD2 matches at 8 bases. The V gene's germline CDR1 is LGHNA and CDR2 YNFKEQ. Trimming took 3 bases from V and 7 from J; bases not matched to a gene: 11. The CDR3 is 16 amino acids. This CDR3 is CASSHPAGEAVNEQFF. In DNA form, the CDR3 reads TGTGCCAGCAGCCACCCAGCGGGAGAGGCGGTAAATGAGCAGTTCTTC.

The genes are TRBV25-1 and TRBJ2-7, with D possibly matching TRBD2 (5 bases). Germline-derived CDR1 and CDR2 are MGHDK and SYGVNS. V lost 2 bases, J lost 1 base, and 12 bases lay in between. This CDR3 contains 15 residues. The CDR3 loop is CASSEPGEWSYEQYF. For the CDR3, the DNA is TGTGCCAGCAGTGAACCCGGGGAGTGGTCCTACGAGCAGTACTTC.

V gene TRBV5-5 combines with J gene TRBJ2-5; D possibly uses TRBD1 or TRBD2 (5 bases each). The CDR3 is 15 amino acids. V lost 4 bases and J lost 4, with 17 bases in between. CDR1 SGHKS and CDR2 YYEKEE come from the germline V gene (reference sequence). This CDR3 reads CASSRAGTQSETQYF. DNA for the CDR3: TGTGCCAGCAGCAGAGCCGGGACCCAGTCAGAGACCCAGTACTTC.

The rearrangement uses TRBV20-1 and TRBJ1-4; no firm D call. This CDR3 has 10 residues. Germline V gives CDR1 DFQATT, CDR2 SNEGSKA (reference sequence). V was cut by 3 bases and J by 10 bases, with 6 bases left in between. CDR3 amino acids: CSASWGKLFF. CDR3 in DNA: TGCAGTGCTAGCTGGGGAAAACTGTTTTTT.

The V gene is TRBV10-3, the J gene TRBJ1-5, with 12 positions matching TRBD1. J lost 0 bases, V lost 5 bases, and 26 bases had no gene match. From germline, CDR1 is ENHRY and CDR2 SYGVKD. The length of the CDR3 is 24 residues. CDR3 bases: TGTGCCATCAGTCTTCAGTCCTTACCGGGACAGGGGGCTTCTGCCGAGCATAGCAATCAGCCCCAGCATTTT. Its protein is CAISLQSLPGQGASAEHSNQPQHF.

The V gene is TRBV4-1, the J gene TRBJ2-3, with D perhaps matching TRBD2 (6 bases). CDR1 MGHRA and CDR2 YSYEKL come from the germline V gene. V was pared by 0 bases and J by 5 bases, with 15 bases between. CDR3 size: 16 residues. The CDR3 loop is CASSQDPGARQDTQYF. The DNA for the CDR3 is TGCGCCAGCAGCCAAGATCCGGGAGCGCGGCAAGATACGCAGTATTTT.

The chain uses TRBV10-3 and TRBJ2-5; D call uncertain. Trimming took 4 bases from V and 4 from J, leaving 4 bases between them. Germline V gives CDR1 ENHRY, CDR2 SYGVKD. This CDR3 comprises 11 residues. CDR3 bases: TGTGCCATCAGTGCTGGAGAGACCCAGTACTTC. Translated, it gives CAISAGETQYF.

The V and J genes are TRBV9 and TRBJ2-7; TRBD2 agrees at 9 bases. Germline assignment: CDR1 SGDLS and CDR2 YYNGEE. CDR3 length equals 16 residues. Losses at the gene ends were 0 bases for V and 2 bases for J; bases not matched to a gene: 6. The CDR3 nucleotides read TGTGCCAGCAGCGTAGGGGGTAGCGGGAGCCCCTACGAGCAGTACTTC. Its translation: CASSVGGSGSPYEQYF. Full variable domain (missing parts from reference TRBV9 and TRBJ2-7): DSGVTQTPKHLITATGQRVTLRCSPRSGDLSVYWYQQSLDQGLQFLIQYYNGEERAKGNILERFSAQQFPDLHSELNLSSLELGDSALYFCASSVGGSGSPYEQYFGPGTRLTVT.

V and J are TRBV7-9 and TRBJ2-2, with D maybe TRBD1 (6 bases). CDR1 and CDR2 (germline): SEHNR, FQNEAQ (reference sequence). Trimming shortened V by 5 bases and J by 6 bases, and 16 bases separated the two germline ends. The CDR3 runs to 15 residues. CDR3 nucleotides: TGTGCCAGCAGCATAGGGACACTCGGTCCCGGGGAGCTGTTTTTT. It is translated as CASSIGTLGPGELFF. The complete variable domain, with remaining parts taken from reference TRBV7-9 and TRBJ2-2, reads DTGVSQNPRHKITKRGQNVTFRCDPISEHNRLYWYRQTLGQGPEFLTYFQNEAQLEKSRLLSDRFSAERPKGSFSTLEIQRTEQGDSAMYLCASSIGTLGPGELFFGEGSRLTVL.

The chain employs TRBV6-5 and TRBJ2-7, with D tentatively TRBD1 or TRBD2 (5 bases each). The germline V gene has CDR1 MNHEY and CDR2 SVGAGI. V lost 6 bases, J lost 0 bases, and 12 bases lay in between. The CDR3 has 14 residues. In DNA, the CDR3 is TGTGCCAGCAGCAATTTTGGGACCTCCTACGAGCAGTACTTC. Protein sequence: CASSNFGTSYEQYF.

This clone turned up a few times. The chain links TRBV5-4 to TRBJ1-2, with D perhaps matching TRBD1 (5 bases). The germline V and J ends were trimmed by 0 bases and 5 bases, with 11 bases remaining between them. CDR1 is SGHNT, CDR2 YYREEE, per germline (reference sequence). This CDR3 spans 14 amino acids. CDR3 region: CASSLDGAWYGYTF. CDR3 nucleotide sequence: TGTGCCAGCAGCTTGGATGGGGCTTGGTATGGCTACACCTTC.

This clone was picked up one time. The chain links TRBV9 to TRBJ2-3; D unresolved. The length of the CDR3 is 16 residues. Germline values: CDR1 SGDLS, CDR2 YYNGEE. With 4 bases removed from V and 2 bases from J, the gap between germline ends came to 17 bases. CDR3 residues: CASSPRGGVPTDTQYF. The CDR3 coding sequence is TGTGCCAGCAGCCCCCGTGGCGGCGTACCCACAGATACGCAGTATTTT. Full variable domain (remainder filled in from reference TRBV9 and TRBJ2-3): DSGVTQTPKHLITATGQRVTLRCSPRSGDLSVYWYQQSLDQGLQFLIQYYNGEERAKGNILERFSAQQFPDLHSELNLSSLELGDSALYFCASSPRGGVPTDTQYFGPGTRLTVL.

The chain joins TRBV4-2 to TRBJ2-1; possibly TRBD1 for D (6 bases). The CDR3 runs 14 residues. V shed 3 bases and J shed 7 bases, with 13 bases lying between them. Germline CDR1 LGHNA, CDR2 YNFKEQ. CDR3 sequence (DNA): TGTGCCAGCAGCCAGCCAGGGGCGGTGAATGAGCAGTTCTTC. Amino acid sequence: CASSQPGAVNEQFF.

This chain joins TRBV7-8 and TRBJ1-2; D unresolved. The CDR3 extends over 12 amino acids. Germline assignment: CDR1 SGHVS and CDR2 FQNEAQ. The germline V and J ends were trimmed by 4 bases and 8 bases, with 11 bases remaining between them. CDR3: CASSSRLGGYTF. Written as DNA, the CDR3 is TGTGCCAGCAGCTCCCGACTCGGGGGCTACACCTTC.

This chain joins TRBV6-4 and TRBJ2-1; tentatively, D is TRBD2 (6 bases). This CDR3 comprises 17 residues. V lost 0 bases, J lost 3 bases, and 15 bases lay in between. Germline loops: CDR1 MRHNA, CDR2 SNTAGT. The CDR3 reads CASSDSMGFGSYNEQFF. CDR3 bases: TGTGCCAGCAGTGACTCGATGGGCTTCGGGAGCTACAATGAGCAGTTCTTC.

This chain connects TRBV7-9 to TRBJ1-2, with D unclear. CDR3 length: 14 residues. Germline V lookup: CDR1 SEHNR, CDR2 FQNEAQ (reference sequence). Trimming took 3 bases from V and 3 from J, leaving 11 bases between them. This CDR3 is CASSFGLRDYGYTF. The DNA for the CDR3 is TGTGCCAGCAGCTTTGGACTCCGGGACTATGGCTACACCTTC. Using reference TRBV7-9 and TRBJ1-2 for the parts outside the CDR3, the full variable domain is DTGVSQNPRHKITKRGQNVTFRCDPISEHNRLYWYRQTLGQGPEFLTYFQNEAQLEKSRLLSDRFSAERPKGSFSTLEIQRTEQGDSAMYLCASSFGLRDYGYTFGSGTRLTVV.

The V call is TRBV10-1, the J call TRBJ1-1; D is perhaps TRBD1 (5 bases). V shed 6 bases and J shed 4 bases, with 12 bases lying between them. Germline loops: CDR1 WNHNN, CDR2 SYGVQD (reference sequence). The CDR3 has 13 amino acids. In DNA form, the CDR3 reads TGCGCCAGCAGCGCAGGGTCGGGCACTGAAGCTTTCTTT. This encodes CASSAGSGTEAFF.

V usage is TRBV11-3 and J usage is TRBJ2-7; possibly TRBD2 for D (5 bases). Germline assignment: CDR1 SGHNT and CDR2 YENEEA. Trimming pared 5 bases from V and 1 base from J, leaving 12 bases between. This CDR3 contains 14 residues. The CDR3 DNA reads as TGTGCCAGCAGCGGTAACAGCGGTTCCTACGAGCAGTACTTC. It codes for CASSGNSGSYEQYF.

This chain connects TRBV9 to TRBJ1-1, with D maybe TRBD1 (5 bases). This CDR3 has 14 amino acids. Trimming left V 4 bases short and J 8 bases short, with 18 bases between. Germline CDR1 and CDR2: SGDLS and YYNGEE. This CDR3 is CASSPQAHRTEAFF. The CDR3 DNA sequence: TGTGCCAGCAGCCCACAGGCCCACAGGACCGAAGCTTTCTTT. Full variable domain (missing parts from reference TRBV9 and TRBJ1-1): DSGVTQTPKHLITATGQRVTLRCSPRSGDLSVYWYQQSLDQGLQFLIQYYNGEERAKGNILERFSAQQFPDLHSELNLSSLELGDSALYFCASSPQAHRTEAFFGQGTRLTVV.

This CDR3 is CASSQGPGAAPQPQHF. DNA for the CDR3: TGCGCCAGCAGCCAAGGACCGGGGGCCGCTCCTCAGCCCCAGCATTTT. This chain connects TRBV4-3 to TRBJ1-5; possible D gene TRBD1, 6 bases. Germline lookup yields CDR1 LGHNA and CDR2 YSLEER. This CDR3 has 16 residues. Trimming cost V 1 base and J 6 bases, with 16 bases left between them.

This clone was seen ten or more times. The chain is built from TRBV6-1 and TRBJ1-1; D remains unclear. The V gene's germline CDR1 is MNHNS and CDR2 SASEGT. V shed 0 bases and J shed 2 bases, with 4 bases lying between them. CDR3 length: 13 residues. CDR3 protein: CASSEADNTEAFF. In nucleotides, the CDR3 is TGTGCCAGCAGTGAAGCGGACAACACTGAAGCTTTCTTT.